Listed here are 13 T cell receptor beta chains from one sample, sequenced in a study of monozygotic twins with inflammatory bowel disease. Following a re-call of the 5' RACE reads, TCRdb has one entry per CDR3 protein and lacks DNA. The sample totals 150,000 to 200,000 distinct CDR3 sequences. Sequenced material: blood. The receptors were gathered from a human donor with ulcerative colitis or Crohn's disease, or a healthy co-twin of an affected twin (not recorded which).

The rearrangement links TRBV4-1 to TRBJ2-3; TCRdb designates TRBD2, a call that cannot be tested without DNA. The germline V gene encodes CDR1 MGHRA and CDR2 YSYEKL. The CDR3 is 17 residues long. The CDR3 sequence is CASSQEGTREGTDTQYF.

The rearrangement joins TRBV7-9 to TRBJ2-7; no DNA is available, so the TRBD1 call from TCRdb remains unchecked. The germline CDR1 and CDR2 sequences are SEHNR and FQNEAQ (reference sequence). The CDR3 spans 13 residues. The CDR3 loop reads CASSLADSLEQYF.

The chain employs TRBV19 and TRBJ1-5; TCRdb's D gene call, TRBD1, goes unchecked for lack of DNA. This CDR3 has 15 amino acids. Germline V gene data show CDR1 as LNHDA and CDR2 as SQIVND (reference sequence). CDR3 residues: CASSRRTGAYQPQHF.

CDR3 loop: CASSLTPSGRARDEQFF. The rearrangement joins TRBV7-2 to TRBJ2-1; the D call from TCRdb, TRBD2, cannot be confirmed without DNA. Germline V CDR1 and CDR2: SGHTA, FQGNSA. The length of the CDR3 is 17 residues.

The chain uses TRBV7-2 and TRBJ2-7; TCRdb outputs TRBD1, but without DNA this stays unchecked. The CDR3 is made up of 16 amino acids. Germline V CDR1 and CDR2: SGHTA, FQGNSA. This CDR3 is CASSSPGEIVAYEQYF.

This chain joins TRBV6-6 and TRBJ1-2; TCRdb outputs TRBD1, but without DNA this stays unchecked. This CDR3 is 13 amino acids long. Germline CDR1 reads MNHNY; CDR2 reads SVGAGI (reference sequence). CDR3 in amino acids: CASRSGEGYGYTF.

This sequence joins TRBV28 and TRBJ2-7; TCRdb indicates TRBD1, and absent DNA this call remains unverified. From germline, CDR1 is MDHEN and CDR2 SYDVKM. The CDR3 sequence is 15 residues long. Here the CDR3 reads CASSLSVGRAYEQYF.

The V call is TRBV10-3, the J call TRBJ1-2; as DNA is missing, the TRBD1 call by TCRdb cannot be tested. Germline CDR1 is ENHRY and CDR2 is SYGVKD. This CDR3 has 13 residues. The CDR3 spells CAISERADYGYTF.

The genes are TRBV6-1 and TRBJ1-4; TCRdb names TRBD1, which stays unverified in the absence of DNA. This CDR3 is 17 amino acids long. The germline V gene has CDR1 MNHNS and CDR2 SASEGT. This CDR3 is CASSPTRGPLTNEKLFF.

The chain employs TRBV7-3 and TRBJ2-3. In germline, CDR1 is SGHTA, CDR2 FQGTGA. This CDR3 is 14 amino acids long. CDR3 amino acids: CASSLTVMSDTQYF.

The chain's CDR3 is CASSMGQAGELFF. This chain links TRBV7-6 with TRBJ2-2; TCRdb gives TRBD1 as the D gene, but with no DNA this cannot be confirmed. From germline, CDR1 is SGHVS and CDR2 FNYEAQ. The CDR3 is made up of 13 amino acids.

This chain links TRBV4-1 with TRBJ1-2; TCRdb returns TRBD1, unconfirmable since there is no DNA. The CDR3 spans 15 residues. Germline loops: CDR1 MGHRA, CDR2 YSYEKL. CDR3 region: CASSQRDRDFIGYTF.

The chain combines TRBV28 with TRBJ2-7; the D call from TCRdb, TRBD2, cannot be confirmed without DNA. The CDR3 length is 14 residues. Germline CDR1 MDHEN, CDR2 SYDVKM. The CDR3 protein is CASTGRAGNYEQYF.